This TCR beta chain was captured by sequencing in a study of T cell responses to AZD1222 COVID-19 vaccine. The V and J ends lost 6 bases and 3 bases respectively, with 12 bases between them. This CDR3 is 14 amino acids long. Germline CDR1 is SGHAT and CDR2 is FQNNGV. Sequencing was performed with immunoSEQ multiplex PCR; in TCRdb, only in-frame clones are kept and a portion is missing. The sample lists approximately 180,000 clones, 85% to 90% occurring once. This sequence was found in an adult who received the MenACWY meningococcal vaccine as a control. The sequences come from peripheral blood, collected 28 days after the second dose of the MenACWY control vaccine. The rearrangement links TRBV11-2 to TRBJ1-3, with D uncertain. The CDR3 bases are TGTGCCAGCAGATTGGATGGAGGTGGAAACACCATATATTTT. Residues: CASRLDGGGNTIYF.